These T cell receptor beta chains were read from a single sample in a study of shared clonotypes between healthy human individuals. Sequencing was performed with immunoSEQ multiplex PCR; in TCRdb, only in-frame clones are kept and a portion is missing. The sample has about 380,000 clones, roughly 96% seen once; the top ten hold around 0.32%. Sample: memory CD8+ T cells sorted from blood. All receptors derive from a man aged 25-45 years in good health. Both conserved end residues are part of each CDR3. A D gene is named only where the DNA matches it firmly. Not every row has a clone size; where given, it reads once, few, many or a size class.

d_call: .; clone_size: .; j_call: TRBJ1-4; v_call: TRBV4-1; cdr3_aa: CASSQERFATNEKLFF; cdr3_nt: TGCGCCAGCAGCCAAGAGCGGTTTGCAACTAATGAAAAACTGTTTTTT
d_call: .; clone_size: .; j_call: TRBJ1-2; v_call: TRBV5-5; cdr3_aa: CASSVGGSYGYTF; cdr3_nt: TGTGCCAGCAGCGTGGGGGGATCCTATGGCTACACCTTC
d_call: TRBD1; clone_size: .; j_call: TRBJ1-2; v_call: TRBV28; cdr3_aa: CASSQTGFYGYTF; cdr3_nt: TGTGCCAGCAGTCAGACAGGGTTCTATGGCTACACCTTC
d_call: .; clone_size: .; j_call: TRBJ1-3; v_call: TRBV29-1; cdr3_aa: CSVEGLSGNTIYF; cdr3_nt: TGCAGCGTTGAAGGTCTCTCTGGAAACACCATATATTTT
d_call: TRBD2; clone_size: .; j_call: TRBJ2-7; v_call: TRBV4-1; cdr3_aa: CASSQAALAGVTYEQYF; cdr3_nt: TGCGCCAGCAGCCAAGCAGCCCTAGCGGGAGTTACCTACGAGCAGTACTTC
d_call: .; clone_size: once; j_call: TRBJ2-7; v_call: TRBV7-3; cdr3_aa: CASSLIWTEHYEQYF; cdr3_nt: TGTGCCAGCAGCTTAATTTGGACAGAGCATTACGAGCAGTACTTC
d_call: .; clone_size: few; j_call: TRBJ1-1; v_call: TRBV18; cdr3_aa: CASSPSILDRNTEAFF; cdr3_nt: TGTGCCAGCTCACCATCTATCCTTGACAGGAACACTGAAGCTTTCTTT
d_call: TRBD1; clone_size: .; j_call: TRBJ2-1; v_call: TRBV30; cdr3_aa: CAWIRDRGFGGQFF; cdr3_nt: TGTGCCTGGATAAGGGACAGGGGGTTTGGAGGGCAGTTCTTC
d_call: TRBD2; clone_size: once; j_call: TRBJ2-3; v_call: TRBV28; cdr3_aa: CASSLPGGGLAATDTQYF; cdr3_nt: TGTGCCAGCAGTTTACCGGGAGGTGGACTAGCGGCCACAGATACGCAGTATTTT
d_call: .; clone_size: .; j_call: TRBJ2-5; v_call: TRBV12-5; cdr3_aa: CASGTGQETQYF; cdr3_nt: TGTGCTAGTGGGACAGGTCAAGAGACCCAGTACTTC
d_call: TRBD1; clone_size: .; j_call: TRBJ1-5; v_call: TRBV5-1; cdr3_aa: CASSVTGGDQPQHF; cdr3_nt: TGCGCCAGCAGCGTTACAGGGGGGGATCAGCCCCAGCATTTT
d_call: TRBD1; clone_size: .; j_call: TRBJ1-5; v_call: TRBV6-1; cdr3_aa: CASSPGTVFNQPQHF; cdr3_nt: TGTGCCAGCAGCCCCGGGACAGTTTTCAATCAGCCCCAGCATTTT
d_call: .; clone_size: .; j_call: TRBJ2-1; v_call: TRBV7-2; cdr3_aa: CASSLDFQGIFEQFF; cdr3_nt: TGTGCCAGCAGCTTAGATTTTCAGGGGATATTCGAGCAGTTCTTC
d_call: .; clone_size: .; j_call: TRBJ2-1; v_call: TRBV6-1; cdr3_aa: CASREGGGPYNEQFF; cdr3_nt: TGTGCCAGCAGGGAGGGAGGGGGGCCCTACAATGAGCAGTTCTTC
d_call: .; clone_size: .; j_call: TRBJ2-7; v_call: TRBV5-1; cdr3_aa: CASSRTPSDEQYF; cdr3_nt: TGCGCCAGCAGCAGGACACCCTCTGACGAGCAGTACTTC
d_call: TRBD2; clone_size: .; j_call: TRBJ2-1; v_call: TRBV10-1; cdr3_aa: CASMGGGFGSITDNEQFF; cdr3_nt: TGCGCCAGCATGGGGGGGGGATTTGGTTCAATCACGGACAATGAGCAGTTCTTC
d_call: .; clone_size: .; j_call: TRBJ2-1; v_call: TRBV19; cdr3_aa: CASSILSGRVSEQFF; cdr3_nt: TGTGCCAGTAGTATATTGTCGGGAAGGGTAAGTGAGCAGTTCTTC
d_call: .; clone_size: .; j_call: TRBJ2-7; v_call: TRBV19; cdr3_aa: CASRNDSHFPYEQYF; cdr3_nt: TGTGCCAGTAGGAATGACTCTCACTTTCCCTACGAGCAGTACTTC
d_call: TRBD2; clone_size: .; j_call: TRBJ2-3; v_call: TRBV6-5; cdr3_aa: CATGTSGSTDTQYF; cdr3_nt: TGTGCCACCGGGACTAGCGGGAGCACAGATACGCAGTATTTT
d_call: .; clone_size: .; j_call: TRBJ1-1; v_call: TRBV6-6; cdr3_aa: CASSYPGHTEAFF; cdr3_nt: TGTGCCAGCAGTTACCCGGGACACACTGAAGCTTTCTTT
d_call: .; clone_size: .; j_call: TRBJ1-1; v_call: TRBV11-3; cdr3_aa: CASSSYQGTEAFF; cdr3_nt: TGTGCCAGCAGCTCCTATCAGGGAACTGAAGCTTTCTTT
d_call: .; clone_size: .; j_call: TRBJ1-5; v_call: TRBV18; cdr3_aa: CASSQTGFLAQPQHF; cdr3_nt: TGTGCCAGCTCACAAACAGGGTTTCTTGCTCAGCCCCAGCATTTT
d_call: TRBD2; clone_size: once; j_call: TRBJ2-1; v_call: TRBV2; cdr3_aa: CASSELGGRSYNEQFF; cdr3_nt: TGTGCCAGCAGTGAATTAGGCGGGAGGTCCTACAATGAGCAGTTCTTC
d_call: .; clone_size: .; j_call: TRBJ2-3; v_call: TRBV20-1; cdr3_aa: CSAQSTDTQYF; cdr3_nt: TGCAGTGCTCAAAGCACAGATACGCAGTATTTT
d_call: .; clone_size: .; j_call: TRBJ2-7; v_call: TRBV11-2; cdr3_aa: CASSFGGFEQYF; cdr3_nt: TGTGCCAGCAGCTTCGGCGGTTTCGAGCAGTACTTC
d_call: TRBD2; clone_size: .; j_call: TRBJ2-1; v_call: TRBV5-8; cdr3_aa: CASSLDSGSDNEQFF; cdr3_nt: TGTGCCAGCAGCTTGGACAGCGGGAGCGACAATGAGCAGTTCTTC
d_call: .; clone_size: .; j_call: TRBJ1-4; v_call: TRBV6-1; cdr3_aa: CASSESFGGNEKLFF; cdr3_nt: TGTGCCAGCAGTGAATCGTTTGGGGGTAATGAAAAACTGTTTTTT
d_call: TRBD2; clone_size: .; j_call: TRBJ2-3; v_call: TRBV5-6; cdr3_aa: CASSSGTSLTDTQYF; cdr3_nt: TGTGCCAGCAGTTCCGGGACTAGCCTCACAGATACGCAGTATTTT
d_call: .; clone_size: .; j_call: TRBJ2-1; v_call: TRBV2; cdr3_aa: CASNPTAGNNEQFF; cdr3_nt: TGTGCCAGCAATCCTACGGCGGGGAACAATGAGCAGTTCTTC
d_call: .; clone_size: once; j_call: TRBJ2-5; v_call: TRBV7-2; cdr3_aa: CASSRRAGQETQYF; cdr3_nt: TGTGCCAGCAGCCGCCGGGCGGGCCAAGAGACCCAGTACTTC
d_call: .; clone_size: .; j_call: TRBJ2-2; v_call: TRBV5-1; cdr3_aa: CASSSSGTSTGELFF; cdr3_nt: TGCGCCAGCAGCTCTAGTGGGACAAGCACCGGGGAGCTGTTTTTT
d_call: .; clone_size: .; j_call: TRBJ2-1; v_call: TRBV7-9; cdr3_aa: CASSSLARAYNEQFF; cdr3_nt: TGTGCCAGCAGCTCCCTCGCCAGAGCCTACAATGAGCAGTTCTTC
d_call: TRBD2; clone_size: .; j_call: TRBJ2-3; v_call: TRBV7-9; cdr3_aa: CASSLLVGGVDTQYF; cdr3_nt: TGTGCCAGCAGCTTATTGGTGGGAGGGGTGGATACGCAGTATTTT
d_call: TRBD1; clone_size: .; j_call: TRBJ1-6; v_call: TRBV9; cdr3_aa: CASSMGQGNSPLHF; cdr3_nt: TGTGCCAGCAGCATGGGACAGGGTAATTCACCCCTCCACTTT
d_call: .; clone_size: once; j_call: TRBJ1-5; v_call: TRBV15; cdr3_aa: CATSSRGRPITHQPQHF; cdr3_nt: TGTGCCACCAGCAGTCGGGGGCGACCCATCACTCATCAGCCCCAGCATTTT
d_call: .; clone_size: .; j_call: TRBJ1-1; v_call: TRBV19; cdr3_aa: CASIYGFEAFF; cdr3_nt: TGTGCCAGTATCTACGGATTCGAAGCTTTCTTT
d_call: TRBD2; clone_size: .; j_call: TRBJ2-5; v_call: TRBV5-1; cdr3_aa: CASSAGTSGKETQYF; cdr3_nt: TGCGCCAGCAGCGCCGGGACTAGCGGGAAAGAGACCCAGTACTTC
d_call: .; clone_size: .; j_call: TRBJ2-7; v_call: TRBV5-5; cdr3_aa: CASSSGRVIYEQYF; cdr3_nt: TGTGCCAGCAGCTCCGGCAGGGTCATCTACGAGCAGTACTTC
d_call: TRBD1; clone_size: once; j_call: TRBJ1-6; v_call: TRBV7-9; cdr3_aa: CASSFFGTANSPLHF; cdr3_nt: TGTGCCAGCAGCTTTTTCGGGACAGCCAATTCACCCCTCCACTTT
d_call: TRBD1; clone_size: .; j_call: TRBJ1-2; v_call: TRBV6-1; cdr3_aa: CASSEILGQGDYTF; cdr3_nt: TGTGCCAGCAGTGAAATCCTTGGACAGGGGGACTACACCTTC
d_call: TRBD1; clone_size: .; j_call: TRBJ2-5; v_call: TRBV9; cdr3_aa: CASSVDDRGRETQYF; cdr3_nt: TGTGCCAGCAGCGTAGATGATAGGGGGCGAGAGACCCAGTACTTC